This TCR beta chain was obtained from a study of blood T cell repertoires in COVID-19. Across the whole study: In each case, the material was cDNA or gDNA derived from T cells, B-cell-depleted T cells, or PBMCs.

Allocation to cohorts depended on clinical history reported by the participants. How the authors handled the data: Reference gene primer amplification gave estimated nucleated cell counts. The protocol was immunoSEQ multiplex PCR, while the TCRdb copy is restricted to in-frame clones and leaves out a portion. That table furnishes V, J and clone size, whereas the DNA furnished D and trimming. Of some 210,000 clones in the sample, around 81% were seen once. This clone was found a few times. This TCR was recovered from a man aged 25 to 40 with acute COVID-19. Sequencing was done on a sample of PBMCs or T cells enriched from blood (not recorded which).

The CDR3 spells CASSAYRAGESPLHF. CDR3 nucleotides: TGTGCCAGCAGTGCCTATCGGGCAGGGGAATCACCCCTCCACTTT. V and J are TRBV2 and TRBJ1-6, with D maybe TRBD1 (6 bases). From germline, CDR1 is SNHLY and CDR2 FYNNEI. V lost 4 bases and J 10 bases, leaving 17 bases between the germline ends. The CDR3 extends over 15 amino acids.